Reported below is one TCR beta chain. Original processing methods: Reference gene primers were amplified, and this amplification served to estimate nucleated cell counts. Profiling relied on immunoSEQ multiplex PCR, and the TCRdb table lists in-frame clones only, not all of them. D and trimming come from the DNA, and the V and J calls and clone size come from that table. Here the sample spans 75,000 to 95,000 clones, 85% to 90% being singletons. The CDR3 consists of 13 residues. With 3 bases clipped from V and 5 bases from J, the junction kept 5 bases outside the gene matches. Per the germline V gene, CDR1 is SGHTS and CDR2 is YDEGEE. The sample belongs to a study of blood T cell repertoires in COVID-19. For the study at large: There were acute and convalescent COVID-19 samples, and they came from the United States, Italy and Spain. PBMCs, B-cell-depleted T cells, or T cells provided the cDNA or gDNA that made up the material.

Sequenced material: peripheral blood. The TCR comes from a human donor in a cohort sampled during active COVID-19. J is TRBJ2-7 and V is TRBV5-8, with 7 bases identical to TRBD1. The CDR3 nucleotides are TGTGCCAGCAGCTACGACAGGGAAGACGAGCAGTACTTC. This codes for CASSYDREDEQYF.